A single TCR beta chain is shown here with its context. This clonotype was recorded many times. Its antigen remains unidentified. Per-base quality was not reported, and no clone a single base away is much larger than it. CDR1 and CDR2 are drawn from the germline V gene: MGHRA, YSYEKL. The CDR3 numbers 17 residues from cysteine through phenylalanine. The read is trimmed to its CDR3 DNA, 51 bases read in frame from base 1. For this chain, trimming is 4 bases at the V end and 3 bases at the J end, and the number of junction bases without a gene match is 11. These data originate in a study of T cell repertoires in cytomegalovirus infection (dated by TCRdb to the late 2010s). With respect to the entire study: Alongside well-studied HLA-B-restricted epitopes, the peptide stimulations were aimed at recently identified HLA-C-restricted CMV epitopes, whose presentation resists viral immunomodulation. Donor HLA type was relevant to the analysis, as public TCR beta signatures indicated carriage of CMV infection together with the matching HLA type. General findings and caveats noted by the study authors: The ex vivo response was dominated by HLA-C-restricted CMV-specific TCR beta clonotypes, which also provided the single most frequent clonotype in two of eight donors. In both this cohort and an independent roughly 360-donor cohort, the cumulative frequency of public TCR beta family members distinguished carriers of CMV infection plus the relevant HLA type.

What the treatment or condition label conveys for this sample: in vitro stimulation with specific CMV peptide epitopes to enrich CMV-specific T cells. This sample was sequenced with an Illumina HiSeq 1500. The raw public reads went through TCRdb reprocessing: fastp at Q25, MiXCR clone calling, in-frame beta chains kept. Rows with one shared CDR3 protein collapse into an entry with the most common genes and DNA. The sample table records roughly 180,000 distinct CDR3 sequences; less than 25% of these occur just once. The leading ten clones occupy under 30% of the sample. The rearrangement combines TRBV4-1 with TRBJ1-3; 8 bases in between match TRBD1. The sequenced sample was CD8+ T cells from cultured PBMCs, obtained from culture after CMV antigen stimulation. This TCR was sampled from a human donor in good health (CMV status not recorded). Some clones in this sample may be carry-over from other donors' samples. Here the CDR3 is given as CASSPPGTGGSGNTIYF. The nucleotide sequence reads TGCGCCAGCAGCCCTCCAGGGACAGGAGGGAGTGGAAACACCATATATTTT.